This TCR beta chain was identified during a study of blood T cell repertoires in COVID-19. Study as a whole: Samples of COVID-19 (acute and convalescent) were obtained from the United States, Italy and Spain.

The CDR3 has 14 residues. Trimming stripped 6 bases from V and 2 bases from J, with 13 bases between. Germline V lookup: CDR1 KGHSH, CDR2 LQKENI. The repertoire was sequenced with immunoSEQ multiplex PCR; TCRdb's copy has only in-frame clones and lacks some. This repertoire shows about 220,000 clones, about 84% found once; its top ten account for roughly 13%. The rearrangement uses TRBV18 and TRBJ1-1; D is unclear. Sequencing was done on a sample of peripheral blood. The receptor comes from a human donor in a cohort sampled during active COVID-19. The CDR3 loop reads CASSENPENTEAFF. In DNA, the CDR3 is TGTGCCAGCTCGGAGAATCCCGAAAACACTGAAGCTTTCTTT.